This T cell receptor (beta chain) was identified during a study of shared clonotypes between healthy human individuals. The CD4+ fraction was divided into a CD45RA+ naive subset and a CD45RA-negative memory subset. In the study's own analysis: ImmunoSEQ output lacked quality scores and full-length reads, limiting matched filtering. Profiling relied on immunoSEQ multiplex PCR, and the TCRdb table lists in-frame clones only, not all of them. V, J and clone size are taken as reported in that table, and D and trimming were inferred from the DNA itself. The sample lists 2 million to 2.5 million clones, almost 96% occurring once. This CDR3 region has 16 residues. V was pared by 1 base and J by 3 bases, with 6 bases of the junction left unmatched. Germline V gene sequence: CDR1 MNHEY, CDR2 SVGAGI. Study-level points and caveats: Among donors, sharing of clonotypes was expected to be affected by sequencing depth.

Of note for this clone: What it binds is unknown.

Material: naive CD4+ T cells sorted from blood. The subset here: CD45RA+ positively selected. The rearrangement links TRBV6-5 to TRBJ1-5; TRBD1 agrees at 7 bases. The clonotype was recovered from a young man in good health. CDR3 nucleotides: TGTGCCAGCAGTTACTATGGGACAGCCCTCAATCAGCCCCAGCATTTT. It is translated as CASSYYGTALNQPQHF.